These 14 T cell receptor beta chains were all obtained from the same sample, sequenced in a study of T-cell reconstitution after alpha-beta-depleted transplantation in children. Unique molecular identifiers were used in preparing the TCRbeta library. One entry per CDR3 protein results from TCRdb running MiXCR on the PCR reads. The table lists about 160,000 distinct CDR3 sequences, more than 9.5% of them singletons, with over 10% in the top ten. Sequences were derived from PBMCs, sampled before TCRalphabeta/CD19-depleted stem cell transplant. The receptors were sampled from a boy between 2 and 10 years old with acute myeloid leukemia, due to receive a stem cell transplant.

The chain joins TRBV10-3 to TRBJ2-6; the D is unclear. The CDR3 has 16 residues. V was clipped by 0 bases and J by 4 bases, with 10 bases between them. Looked up from germline, CDR1 is ENHRY and CDR2 is SYGVKD. The CDR3 DNA reads as TGTGCCATCAGTGAGTCCCGGGCTTCCGGGGCCAACGTCCTGACTTTC. Translating it yields CAISESRASGANVLTF.

This clonotype was found many times. The chain joins TRBV12-3 or TRBV12-4 to TRBJ1-1; 7 nucleotides agree with TRBD1. This CDR3 has 14 residues. The V segment lost 5 bases and the J segment 6 bases; nucleotides outside the gene matches: 9. DNA for the CDR3: TGTGCCAGCAGTCTGGACAGGACGGACGCTGAAGCTTTCTTT. This translates into CASSLDRTDAEAFF.

This clonotype appeared many times. The chain carries TRBV28 and TRBJ1-1; D is undetermined. This CDR3 is 14 amino acids long. Germline V lookup: CDR1 MDHEN, CDR2 SYDVKM. V was shortened by 6 bases and J by 4 bases, with 15 bases between the two germline ends. This CDR3 reads CASSPLGGSTEAFF. The CDR3 coding sequence is TGTGCCAGCAGCCCATTAGGCGGGAGCACTGAAGCTTTCTTT.

At least ten counts were recorded for this clonotype. This chain connects TRBV4-1 to TRBJ2-5; D remains ambiguous. Germline CDR1 reads MGHRA; CDR2 reads YSYEKL. Trimming cost V 3 bases and J 5 bases, with 16 bases left between them. This CDR3 has 15 amino acids. The CDR3 region is CASSHPAPYGETQYF. For the CDR3, the DNA is TGCGCCAGCAGCCACCCAGCCCCTTATGGCGAGACCCAGTACTTC.

This clonotype was recorded many times. The DNA is left out, because the CDR3 cannot be placed on it with certainty; the CDR3 is given as TCRdb lists it. This rearrangement joins TRBV7-3 to TRBJ1-6; the D call of TRBD1 is as the table states it, not checked on the DNA. The CDR3 is 14 amino acids in total, end residues counted. CDR1 SGHTA and CDR2 FQGTGA come from the germline V gene. This CDR3 is CASSSSGADSPLHF.

At least ten counts were recorded for this clonotype. The chain uses TRBV2 and TRBJ2-1; D is perhaps TRBD1 or TRBD2 (7 bases each). CDR1 is SNHLY, CDR2 FYNNEI, per germline. CDR3 length: 15 amino acids. The germline V and J ends were trimmed by 7 bases and 1 base, with 14 bases remaining between them. CDR3 nucleotides: TGTGCCAGCAAGATTCAGGGGGGGTCCTACAATGAGCAGTTCTTC. Protein product: CASKIQGGSYNEQFF.

This clonotype came up many times. The rearrangement uses TRBV20-1 and TRBJ2-4; tentative D call: TRBD1 (6 bases). The CDR3 runs 14 residues. Looked up from germline, CDR1 is DFQATT and CDR2 is SNEGSKA (reference sequence). V dropped 1 base and J dropped 5 bases, with 12 bases sitting between them. CDR3 nucleotide sequence: TGCAGTGCTAGAGTGAGGGACAACCAAAACATTCAGTACTTC. This encodes CSARVRDNQNIQYF.

This clonotype was counted many times. The gene calls are TRBV20-1 and TRBJ2-1; unclear D gene. The CDR3 runs to 12 residues. Germline V gene sequence: CDR1 DFQATT, CDR2 SNEGSKA (reference sequence). The CDR3 coding sequence is TGCAGCGCCACCGGGCAGATCAATGAGCAGTTCTTC. Translating gives CSATGQINEQFF.

This clonotype occurred many times. The rearrangement uses TRBV18 and TRBJ2-7, with unresolved D. CDR3 length: 12 amino acids. V lost 5 bases, J lost 3 bases, and 8 bases lay in between. CDR1 KGHSH and CDR2 LQKENI come from the germline V gene. This chain's CDR3 is CASSAGYYEQYF. Written as DNA, the CDR3 is TGTGCCAGCTCAGCCGGGTACTACGAGCAGTACTTC.

The chain employs TRBV3-1 and TRBJ2-1; no clear D gene. Germline V gene data show CDR1 as LGHDT and CDR2 as YNNKEL (reference sequence). Trimming stripped 4 bases from V and 7 bases from J, with 8 bases between. The CDR3 has 12 residues. The CDR3 protein is CASSPEENEQFF. The CDR3 nucleotides read TGTGCCAGCAGCCCTGAAGAAAATGAGCAGTTCTTC.

V usage is TRBV7-6 and J usage is TRBJ2-7; a possible D gene is TRBD1 (6 bases). CDR1 is SGHVS and CDR2 is FNYEAQ in the germline V gene. V lost 3 bases and J 6 bases, leaving 21 bases between the germline ends. The CDR3 has 16 amino acids. The CDR3 spells CASSLEPPGQRGEQYF. The CDR3 region has the DNA TGTGCCAGCAGCTTGGAACCGCCGGGACAACGGGGCGAGCAGTACTTC. Drawing the rest from reference TRBV7-6 and TRBJ2-7, the complete variable domain is GAGVSQSPRYKVTKRGQDVALRCDPISGHVSLYWYRQALGQGPEFLTYFNYEAQQDKSGLPNDRFSAERPEGSISTLTIQRTEQRDSAMYRCASSLEPPGQRGEQYFGPGTRLTVT.

At least ten counts were recorded for this clonotype. The DNA of the CDR3 is TGCGCCAGCAGCTTTGCGACCCGGCCGGACAGGGGGTTATGCTACGAGCAGTACGTC. It specifies CASSFATRPDRGLCYEQYV. The rearrangement uses TRBV5-1 and TRBJ2-7, with 10 bases that match TRBD1. Trimming cost V 2 bases and J 3 bases; bases outside gene matches: 17. CDR1 and CDR2 from the germline V gene are SGHRS and YFSETQ. The CDR3 length is 19 residues.

This clonotype has at least ten counts. CDR3 nucleotides: TGCAGTGCTAGACCCTCTTTATCGGCCTGGGAAAACACCATATATTTT. Encoded protein: CSARPSLSAWENTIYF. The J gene is TRBJ1-3, the V gene TRBV20-1; no firm D call. The CDR3 runs 16 residues. V dropped 2 bases and J dropped 6 bases, with 20 bases sitting between them. Germline values: CDR1 DFQATT, CDR2 SNEGSKA (reference sequence).

This clonotype appeared many times. This chain connects TRBV5-1 to TRBJ2-7; tentative D call: TRBD1 (5 bases). V lost 0 bases and J lost 2, with 12 bases in between. The CDR3 has 15 residues. From germline, CDR1 is SGHRS and CDR2 YFSETQ. The CDR3 protein is CASSLDRSIPYEQYF. CDR3 coding DNA: TGCGCCAGCAGCTTGGACAGGTCAATTCCCTACGAGCAGTACTTC.